This TCR beta chain was retrieved from a study of T cell responses to AZD1222 COVID-19 vaccine. Study observations and caveats: Spike-specific TCR depth and breadth grew after two AZD1222 doses.

Sequencing was performed with immunoSEQ multiplex PCR; in TCRdb, only in-frame clones are kept and a portion is missing. This table holds around 130,000 clones, over 75% found once. Turning to this clone: Its antigen is still unknown.

Germline V gene data show CDR1 as MNHNS and CDR2 as SASEGT. This CDR3 spans 18 amino acids. Trimming cost V 4 bases and J 0 bases; bases outside gene matches: 11. This specimen was peripheral blood, taken on day 0 of AZD1222 vaccination. The receptor was derived from an adult in good health. The rearrangement joins TRBV6-1 to TRBJ1-5; 8 bases line up with TRBD1. CDR3 nucleotide sequence: TGTGCCAGCAGTGGTTTAGGGACAGGAGTTTATAGCAATCAGCCCCAGCATTTT. Amino acid sequence: CASSGLGTGVYSNQPQHF.